This TCR beta chain emerged from a study of blood T cell repertoires in COVID-19. Across the study: The United States, Italy and Spain were the sources of the acute and convalescent COVID-19 samples.

The V gene lost 5 bases and the J gene lost 4 bases, with 15 bases spanning the gap. Germline CDR1 LNHDA, CDR2 SQIVND (reference sequence). This CDR3 comprises 15 residues. Assay: immunoSEQ multiplex PCR; the TCRdb copy retains only in-frame clones and omits some. The sample has hundreds of thousands of clones; roughly 80% are singletons. V gene TRBV19 combines with J gene TRBJ1-5, with D maybe TRBD1 (5 bases). The source of this sequence is a woman aged 40-49 years with active or convalescent COVID-19. The sequenced sample was peripheral blood. CDR3 region: CASSPSGFSNQPQHF. In DNA, the CDR3 is TGTGCCAGTAGTCCCTCAGGGTTTAGTAATCAGCCCCAGCATTTT.